This note documents a single TCR beta chain sequence. This entry belongs to a study of blood T cell repertoires in COVID-19. About the study: Whether acute or convalescent, the COVID-19 samples came from the United States, Italy and Spain. PBMCs, B-cell-depleted T cells, or T cells were the source of the cDNA or gDNA that made up the material.

Clones were sequenced by immunoSEQ multiplex PCR, and TCRdb holds only the in-frame ones, with some missing. Of tens of thousands of clones listed, over 80% were seen once; the top ten hold approximately 3.5%. This receptor was identified in a human donor in a cohort sampled during active COVID-19. The sequenced sample was peripheral blood.

CDR3 sequence reads: CASSQESNYGYTF. The CDR3 nucleotides are TGTGCCAGCAGCCAAGAGAGCAACTATGGCTACACCTTC. J is TRBJ1-2 and V is TRBV3-1 (or the pseudogene TRBV3-2), with no clear D. The CDR3 length is 13 residues. CDR1 is LGHDT, CDR2 YNNKEL, per germline (reference sequence). V lost 0 bases to trimming and J lost 2 bases, with 4 bases between them.